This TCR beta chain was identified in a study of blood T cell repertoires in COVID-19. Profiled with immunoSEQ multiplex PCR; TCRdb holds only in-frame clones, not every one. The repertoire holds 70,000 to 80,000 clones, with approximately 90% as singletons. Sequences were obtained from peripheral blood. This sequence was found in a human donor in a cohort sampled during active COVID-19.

As DNA, the CDR3 is TGCGCCAGCAGCGAAACCGGGACAGGGGAATCACCCCTCCACTTT. It encodes CASSETGTGESPLHF. V is TRBV5-1 and J is TRBJ1-6; 10 bases are a match to TRBD1. The CDR3 is 15 amino acids. V lost 4 bases to trimming and J lost 10 bases; unmatched junction nucleotides: 8. Germline lookup yields CDR1 SGHRS and CDR2 YFSETQ.